Below are 27 T cell receptor beta chains sequenced from a single sample in a study of CXCR3-negative and CXCR3-positive naive CD8 T cells. All TRB cDNA libraries came from 5' RACE performed with UMI labels. From the 5' RACE reads, TCRdb lists one entry per CDR3 protein and no DNA. This repertoire comprises about 6,700 distinct CDR3 sequences; its ten largest clones make up around 0.99%. The source material was naive CXCR3- CD8+ T cells from blood. The subset here: CD45RO-CCR7+CD27+CD95- naive CD8+ T cells lacking CXCR3 (TNR3-). These TCRs come from a human donor in good health. Some clones in this sample may be carry-over from other donors' samples.

This clonotype is medium-sized by frequency. The chain combines TRBV20-1 with TRBJ2-2. CDR3 length: 11 amino acids. Per germline, CDR1 DFQATT and CDR2 SNEGSKA (reference sequence). This chain's CDR3 is CSAWDTGELFF.

This clonotype is identified as medium-sized from frequency. The V call is TRBV15, the J call TRBJ2-3. Looked up from germline, CDR1 is LNHNV and CDR2 is YYDKDF (reference sequence). CDR3 length equals 13 residues. The CDR3 loop is CATSRWVSDTQYF.

This chain uses TRBV2 with TRBJ1-1; TCRdb indicates TRBD1, and absent DNA this call remains unverified. The germline gives CDR1 SNHLY, CDR2 FYNNEI. The CDR3 is 15 residues long. The CDR3 loop is CASSPPGQGRTEAFF. Supplemented by reference TRBV2 and TRBJ1-1, the full variable domain reads EPEVTQTPSHQVTQMGQEVILRCVPISNHLYFYWYRQILGQKVEFLVSFYNNEISEKSEIFDDQFSVERPDGSNFTLKIRSTKLEDSAMYFCASSPPGQGRTEAFFGQGTRLTVV.

Frequency places this clonotype as medium-sized. The rearrangement links TRBV19 to TRBJ2-2; TCRdb's assignment of TRBD1 cannot be checked, as there is no DNA. The CDR3 totals 20 residues. The V gene's germline CDR1 is LNHDA and CDR2 SQIVND (reference sequence). CDR3 residues: CASTPGARQDRRSWTGELFF.

Its frequency marks this clonotype as medium-sized. The rearrangement uses TRBV12-3 or TRBV12-4 and TRBJ2-7; TCRdb picks TRBD2, but there is no DNA to check that call. This CDR3 has 15 amino acids. CDR3 residues: CASSLARTSGYEQYF.

The rearrangement uses TRBV5-1 and TRBJ1-1. Germline-derived CDR1 and CDR2 are SGHRS and YFSETQ. CDR3 length equals 12 residues. CDR3 sequence reads: CASRQFDTEAFF.

J is TRBJ2-1 and V is TRBV7-3; the D call from TCRdb, TRBD2, cannot be confirmed without DNA. CDR1 and CDR2 (germline): SGHTA, FQGTGA. There are 16 residues in the CDR3. CDR3 in amino acids: CASSLNLAYTYNEQFF.

The chain links TRBV28 to TRBJ2-2. Looked up from germline, CDR1 is MDHEN and CDR2 is SYDVKM. The CDR3 is 11 amino acids. The CDR3 reads CASSLVGELFF.

The chain is built from TRBV6-6 and TRBJ1-2; TCRdb reports TRBD1, a call that lacks DNA to check it against. CDR1 is MNHNY and CDR2 is SVGAGI in the germline V gene (reference sequence). This CDR3 has 15 amino acids. The chain's CDR3 is CASSLGQARPYGYTF.

The chain recombines TRBV29-1 with TRBJ2-1; TCRdb's D gene call, TRBD2, goes unchecked for lack of DNA. The germline CDR1 and CDR2 sequences are SQVTM and ANQGSEA. The CDR3 is 15 amino acids. The CDR3 is CSVEASGSSYNEQFF.

The rearrangement joins TRBV14 to TRBJ2-7; the D call of TRBD1 rests on TCRdb alone, since no DNA is present to check it. The CDR3 totals 13 residues. From germline, CDR1 is SGHDN and CDR2 FVKESK. CDR3: CASSQRGRQGAHF.

This clonotype is classed as medium-sized by frequency. V and J are TRBV20-1 and TRBJ2-7. CDR3 length: 16 amino acids. Looked up from germline, CDR1 is DFQATT and CDR2 is SNEGSKA (reference sequence). This chain's CDR3 is CSARGRFGVRIYEQYF.

Frequency places this clonotype as medium-sized (0.01 to 0.1%). The V and J genes are TRBV7-8 and TRBJ2-1; TCRdb indicates TRBD2, and absent DNA this call remains unverified. This CDR3 has 14 residues. The germline CDR1 and CDR2 sequences are SGHVS and FQNEAQ. CDR3 residues: CASSAPSSYNEQFF.

Considering frequency, this clonotype is medium-sized. V and J are TRBV20-1 and TRBJ2-3; TCRdb outputs TRBD2, but without DNA this stays unchecked. The CDR3 is 22 amino acids. CDR1 and CDR2 (germline): DFQATT, SNEGSKA (reference sequence). The CDR3 sequence is CSARPSGGTPPITYSSTDTQYF.

Its frequency marks this clonotype as medium-sized. The CDR3 sequence: CASSYWEGSREAFF. The chain uses TRBV6-5 and TRBJ1-1; TCRdb's assignment of TRBD1 cannot be checked, as there is no DNA. Germline CDR1 and CDR2: MNHEY and SVGAGI. The CDR3 totals 14 residues.

By frequency, this clonotype is medium-sized. The gene calls are TRBV29-1 and TRBJ1-2; no DNA is available, so the TRBD1 call from TCRdb remains unchecked. CDR1 and CDR2 (germline): SQVTM, ANQGSEA. The CDR3 runs to 12 residues. CDR3 sequence reads: CSARGGNYGYTF.

This chain joins TRBV19 and TRBJ1-3. The CDR3 is made up of 15 amino acids. In germline, CDR1 is LNHDA, CDR2 SQIVND (reference sequence). CDR3 residues: CASSIIFSSGNTIYF.

The chain uses TRBV27 and TRBJ2-7; lacking DNA, the TRBD1 call made by TCRdb goes unchecked. Germline V gene data show CDR1 as MNHEY and CDR2 as SMNVEV (reference sequence). The CDR3 runs to 13 residues. The CDR3 is CASSQTDRYEQYF.

The V call is TRBV2, the J call TRBJ2-5. The CDR3 runs to 11 residues. CDR1 SNHLY and CDR2 FYNNEI come from the germline V gene. This CDR3 reads CASSRRETQYF.

This chain connects TRBV2 to TRBJ2-7; TCRdb names TRBD1, which stays unverified in the absence of DNA. The CDR3 sequence is 13 residues long. In germline, CDR1 is SNHLY, CDR2 FYNNEI. CDR3: CATWAGGKYEQYF.

This clonotype is identified as medium-sized from frequency. The chain links TRBV6-2 or TRBV6-3 to TRBJ2-6; TCRdb names TRBD1, which stays unverified in the absence of DNA. The CDR3 runs 18 residues. Germline V lookup: CDR1 MNHEY, CDR2 SVGEGT. The CDR3 region is CASSYRREGSSGANVLTF.

This clonotype is classed as medium-sized (0.01 to 0.1%) by frequency. The chain combines TRBV2 with TRBJ2-7; TCRdb picks TRBD2, but there is no DNA to check that call. This CDR3 comprises 13 residues. Germline loops: CDR1 SNHLY, CDR2 FYNNEI. CDR3 amino acids: CASLTIGENEQYF.

The V call is TRBV29-1, the J call TRBJ1-1; without DNA, the TCRdb call of TRBD1 cannot be checked. The CDR3 covers 13 residues. Per the germline V gene, CDR1 is SQVTM and CDR2 is ANQGSEA. The CDR3 spells CSARQGMNTEAFF.

The rearrangement uses TRBV4-3 and TRBJ2-7; TCRdb's assignment of TRBD2 cannot be checked, as there is no DNA. The CDR3 spans 15 residues. The germline V gene has CDR1 LGHNA and CDR2 YSLEER. The CDR3 sequence is CASSQDRSGSYEQYF.

This clonotype registers medium-sized by frequency. J is TRBJ1-2 and V is TRBV20-1; TCRdb proposes TRBD1, but this gene call is untestable without DNA. CDR3 length equals 13 residues. CDR1 is DFQATT and CDR2 is SNEGSKA in the germline V gene (reference sequence). The CDR3 sequence is CSANEGGAYGYTF.

This clonotype registers medium-sized by frequency. The chain uses TRBV28 and TRBJ2-3. Per the germline V gene, CDR1 is MDHEN and CDR2 is SYDVKM. The CDR3 spans 11 residues. CDR3 sequence reads: CASSTHDTQYF.

This clonotype registers medium-sized (0.01 to 0.1%) by frequency. The CDR3 here is CASSSRGGASTDTQYF. V usage is TRBV7-8 and J usage is TRBJ2-3; the D call from TCRdb, TRBD2, cannot be confirmed without DNA. The CDR3 is made up of 16 amino acids. The germline CDR1 and CDR2 sequences are SGHVS and FQNEAQ.